This T cell receptor (beta chain) appears in the sequencing data of a study of glioma-infiltrating T cells. Amplification of TCR alpha and beta CDR3 regions from RNA used iRepertoire nested multiplex PCR. TCRdb reprocessed the multiplex PCR reads with MiXCR, giving one entry per CDR3 protein. The sample consists of 150,000 to 200,000 distinct CDR3 sequences, around 30% of them appearing once. Details on this clonotype: A read error is possible here, since a much larger clone lies one base away.

The CDR3 has 17 residues. Germline values: CDR1 SGHTA, CDR2 FQGTGA. The gene calls are TRBV7-3 and TRBJ1-5, with 7 bases aligning to TRBD1. This receptor was taken from a human donor with low-grade glioma or glioblastoma, undergoing nonglioma brain surgery, or in good health (not recorded which). Sequences were obtained from glioma tissue, nonneoplastic brain tissue, or PBMCs (not recorded which). As DNA, the CDR3 is TGTGCCAGCAGTCTCCGGGGGGGGACAGTAGACAATCAGCCCCGGCATTTT. This translates into CASSLRGGTVDNQPRHF. The whole variable domain, remainder taken from reference TRBV7-3 and TRBJ1-5, is GAGVSQTPSNKVTEKGKYVELRCDPISGHTALYWYRQSLGQGPEFLIYFQGTGAADDSGLPNDRFFAVRPEGSVSTLKIQRTERGDSAVYLCASSLRGGTVDNQPRHFGDGTRLSIL.